One T cell receptor (beta chain) is described in this entry. Its antigen is as yet unknown. This sample was taken from a study of cytomegalovirus exposure and HLA in healthy donors. Study-wide results and limits: The authors confirmed in vitro that three CMV-associated chains were specific for CMV antigens. TCR beta V- and J-gene trimming was later associated with a missense DCLRE1C variant.

Primers for the PCR totalled 60 Vbeta and 13 Jbeta. TCRdb keeps only in-frame clones here, not all; method: immunoSEQ multiplex PCR. The sample consists of more than 150,000 clones, about 80% of them appearing once. The specimen was PBMCs. The receptor was derived from a woman younger than 45 in good health and CMV-seronegative.

The CDR3 DNA follows: TGTGCCAGCAGCTACAGGCCCAATCAGCCCCAGCATTTT. Amino acid sequence: CASSYRPNQPQHF. V usage is TRBV5-6 and J usage is TRBJ1-5; a weak D match, TRBD1 (5 bases). Germline V gene sequence: CDR1 SGHDT, CDR2 YYEEEE. With 3 bases removed from V and 3 bases from J, the gap between germline ends came to 7 bases. The CDR3 totals 13 residues.